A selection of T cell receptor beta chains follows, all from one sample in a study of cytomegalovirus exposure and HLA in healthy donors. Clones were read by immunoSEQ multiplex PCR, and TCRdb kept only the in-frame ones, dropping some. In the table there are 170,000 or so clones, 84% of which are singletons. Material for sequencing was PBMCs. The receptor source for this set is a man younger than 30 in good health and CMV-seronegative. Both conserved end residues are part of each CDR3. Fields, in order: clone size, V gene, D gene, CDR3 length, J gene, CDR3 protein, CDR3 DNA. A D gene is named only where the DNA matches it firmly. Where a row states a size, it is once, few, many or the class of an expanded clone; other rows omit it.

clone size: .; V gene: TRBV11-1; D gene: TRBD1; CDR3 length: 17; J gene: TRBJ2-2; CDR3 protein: CASSPRTGARNTGELFF; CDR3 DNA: TGTGCCAGCAGCCCCCGGACAGGGGCTAGGAACACCGGGGAGCTGTTTTTT
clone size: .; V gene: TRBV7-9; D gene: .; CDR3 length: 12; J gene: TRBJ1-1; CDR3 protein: CASSLQRSEAFF; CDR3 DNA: TGTGCCAGCAGCTTACAACGGAGTGAAGCTTTCTTT
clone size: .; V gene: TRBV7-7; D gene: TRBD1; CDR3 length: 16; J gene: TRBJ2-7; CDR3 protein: CARARGTGAFSYEQYF; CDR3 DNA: TGTGCTAGAGCGAGAGGGACAGGGGCCTTCTCCTACGAGCAGTACTTC
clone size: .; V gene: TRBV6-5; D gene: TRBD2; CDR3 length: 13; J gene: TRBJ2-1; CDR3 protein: CASRTSGGHEQFF; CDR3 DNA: TGTGCCAGCCGGACTAGCGGGGGTCATGAGCAGTTCTTC
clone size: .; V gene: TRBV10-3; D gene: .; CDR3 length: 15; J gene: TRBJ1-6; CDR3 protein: CAISESWQGNSPLHF; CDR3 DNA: TGTGCCATCAGTGAGTCGTGGCAGGGAAATTCACCCCTCCACTTT
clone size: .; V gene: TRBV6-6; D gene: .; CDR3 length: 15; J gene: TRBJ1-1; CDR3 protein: CASSYTGRGNTEAFF; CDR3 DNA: TGTGCCAGCAGTTACACAGGGAGGGGGAACACTGAAGCTTTCTTT
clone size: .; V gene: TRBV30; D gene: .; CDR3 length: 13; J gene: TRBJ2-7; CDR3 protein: CASRTASSYEQYF; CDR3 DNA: TGTGCCTCCCGGACAGCGTCCTCCTACGAGCAGTACTTC
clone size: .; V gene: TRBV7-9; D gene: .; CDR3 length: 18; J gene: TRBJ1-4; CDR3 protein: CASSYNPSPDAANEKLFF; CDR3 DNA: TGTGCCAGCAGTTACAACCCATCCCCTGATGCAGCTAATGAAAAACTGTTTTTT
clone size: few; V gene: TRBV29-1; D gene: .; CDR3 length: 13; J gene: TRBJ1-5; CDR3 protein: CSVEGGGNQPQHF; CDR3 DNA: TGCAGCGTTGAGGGAGGGGGGAATCAGCCCCAGCATTTT
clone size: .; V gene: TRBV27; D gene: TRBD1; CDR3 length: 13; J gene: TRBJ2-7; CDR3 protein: CASRNRGRYEQYF; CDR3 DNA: TGTGCCAGCAGAAACAGGGGGCGCTACGAGCAGTACTTC
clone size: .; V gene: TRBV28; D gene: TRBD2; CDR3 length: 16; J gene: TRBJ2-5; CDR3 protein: CASSLGLAGVWETQYF; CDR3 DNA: TGTGCCAGCAGTTTAGGACTAGCGGGAGTATGGGAGACCCAGTACTTC
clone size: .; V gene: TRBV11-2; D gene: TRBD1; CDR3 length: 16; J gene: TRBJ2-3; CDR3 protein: CASSLGTGAGTDTQYF; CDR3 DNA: TGTGCCAGCAGCTTGGGGACAGGGGCAGGAACAGATACGCAGTATTTT
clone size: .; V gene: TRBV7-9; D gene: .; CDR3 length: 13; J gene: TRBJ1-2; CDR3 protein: CASSSGGDYGYTF; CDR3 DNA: TGTGCCAGCAGTTCCGGGGGGGACTATGGCTACACCTTC
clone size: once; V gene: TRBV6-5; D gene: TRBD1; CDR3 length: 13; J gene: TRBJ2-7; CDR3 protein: CASNRDRAYEQYF; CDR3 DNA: TGTGCCAGCAATCGGGACAGGGCGTACGAGCAGTACTTC